A selection of T cell receptor beta chains follows, all from one sample in a study of cytomegalovirus exposure and HLA in healthy donors. Measured with immunoSEQ multiplex PCR; TCRdb has only the in-frame clones, and not every one. The data show 150,000 to 200,000 clones, about 59% seen once. The sequenced sample was PBMCs. These receptors originate from a man aged 40-49 years in good health and CMV-seronegative. Both conserved end residues are part of each CDR3. A D gene is named only where the DNA matches it firmly. Rows may omit the clone size; those that give it use once, few, many or a size class.

CDR3aa: CASSQDFRDRVYEQYF; CDR3nt: TGTGCCAGCAGCCAAGATTTCCGGGACAGGGTGTACGAGCAGTACTTC; d_gene: TRBD1; abundance: .; v_gene: TRBV4-2; j_gene: TRBJ2-7
CDR3aa: CASSLDGNSPLHF; CDR3nt: TGCGCCAGCAGCTTGGACGGGAATTCACCCCTCCACTTT; d_gene: .; abundance: .; v_gene: TRBV5-1; j_gene: TRBJ1-6
CDR3aa: CASILGGATNEKLFF; CDR3nt: TGTGCCAGCATCCTAGGAGGGGCAACTAATGAAAAACTGTTTTTT; d_gene: .; abundance: few; v_gene: TRBV6-6; j_gene: TRBJ1-4
CDR3aa: CASSQDSPQSNEQFF; CDR3nt: TGCGCCAGCAGTCAGGACTCACCCCAATCCAATGAGCAGTTCTTC; d_gene: .; abundance: .; v_gene: TRBV5-1; j_gene: TRBJ2-1
CDR3aa: CASSPPTGTSGRETQYF; CDR3nt: TGTGCCAGCTCACCACCTACCGGGACTAGCGGTCGAGAGACCCAGTACTTC; d_gene: TRBD2; abundance: .; v_gene: TRBV18; j_gene: TRBJ2-5
CDR3aa: CASSLLPGQGLEQYF; CDR3nt: TGTGCCAGCAGCTTGTTACCGGGACAGGGCCTCGAGCAGTACTTC; d_gene: TRBD1; abundance: few; v_gene: TRBV7-2; j_gene: TRBJ2-7
CDR3aa: CASSVEERGGPDTQYF; CDR3nt: TGTGCCAGCAGCGTTGAGGAGCGGGGGGGCCCAGATACGCAGTATTTT; d_gene: TRBD2; abundance: .; v_gene: TRBV9; j_gene: TRBJ2-3
CDR3aa: CASSVGPQGNSGNTIYF; CDR3nt: TGTGCCAGCAGCGTAGGTCCCCAGGGTAACTCTGGAAACACCATATATTTT; d_gene: .; abundance: .; v_gene: TRBV9; j_gene: TRBJ1-3
CDR3aa: CASSHSGGPGETQYF; CDR3nt: TGTGCCAGCAGCCATAGCGGGGGGCCGGGAGAGACCCAGTACTTC; d_gene: TRBD2; abundance: .; v_gene: TRBV9; j_gene: TRBJ2-5
CDR3aa: CASSEASGYYNEQFF; CDR3nt: TGTGCCAGCAGTGAAGCTAGCGGGTACTACAATGAGCAGTTCTTC; d_gene: TRBD2; abundance: .; v_gene: TRBV6-1; j_gene: TRBJ2-1
CDR3aa: CASKEGAGSPLHF; CDR3nt: TGTGCCAGCAAAGAGGGGGCTGGATCACCCCTCCACTTT; d_gene: TRBD1; abundance: few; v_gene: TRBV6-1; j_gene: TRBJ1-6
CDR3aa: CASSRGGGEQFF; CDR3nt: TGTGCCAGCAGCCGTGGGGGAGGTGAGCAGTTCTTC; d_gene: .; abundance: .; v_gene: TRBV13; j_gene: TRBJ2-1
CDR3aa: CASSPWTGGFDEQFF; CDR3nt: TGCGCCAGCAGCCCCTGGACAGGGGGCTTCGATGAGCAGTTCTTC; d_gene: TRBD1; abundance: .; v_gene: TRBV4-1; j_gene: TRBJ2-1
CDR3aa: CASSFQGNNYGYTF; CDR3nt: TGTGCCAGCAGTTTTCAGGGCAATAACTATGGCTACACCTTC; d_gene: .; abundance: .; v_gene: TRBV28; j_gene: TRBJ1-2
CDR3aa: CASSPGGGSHNEQFF; CDR3nt: TGTGCCAGCAGCCCGGGGGGAGGGTCCCACAATGAGCAGTTCTTC; d_gene: TRBD2; abundance: .; v_gene: TRBV7-7; j_gene: TRBJ2-1
CDR3aa: CASRYSNQPQHF; CDR3nt: TGTGCCAGCAGATATAGCAATCAGCCCCAGCATTTT; d_gene: .; abundance: .; v_gene: TRBV2; j_gene: TRBJ1-5
CDR3aa: CASSDRQANTGELFF; CDR3nt: TGTGCCAGCAGTGATCGTCAGGCGAACACCGGGGAGCTGTTTTTT; d_gene: .; abundance: .; v_gene: TRBV2; j_gene: TRBJ2-2
CDR3aa: CASGQRSSRGDTEAFF; CDR3nt: TGTGCCAGCGGACAGAGGTCGAGTCGGGGCGACACTGAAGCTTTCTTT; d_gene: .; abundance: .; v_gene: TRBV27; j_gene: TRBJ1-1
CDR3aa: CASSLAVASGGETQYF; CDR3nt: TGTGCCAGCAGCTTAGCGGTAGCTAGCGGGGGTGAGACCCAGTACTTC; d_gene: TRBD2; abundance: .; v_gene: TRBV7-8; j_gene: TRBJ2-5
CDR3aa: CASSGWRGNNEQFF; CDR3nt: TGTGCCAGCAGCGGATGGCGGGGAAACAATGAGCAGTTCTTC; d_gene: .; abundance: .; v_gene: TRBV6-1; j_gene: TRBJ2-1
CDR3aa: CASSLGDHRGNTEAFF; CDR3nt: TGCGCCAGCAGCTTGGGGGATCACAGGGGGAACACTGAAGCTTTCTTT; d_gene: TRBD1; abundance: few; v_gene: TRBV5-1; j_gene: TRBJ1-1
CDR3aa: CASSLGVAGASRNEQFF; CDR3nt: TGTGCCAGCAGCTTGGGGGTAGCGGGAGCCTCTCGCAATGAGCAGTTCTTC; d_gene: TRBD2; abundance: .; v_gene: TRBV5-6; j_gene: TRBJ2-1
CDR3aa: CASSDGTSTDTQYF; CDR3nt: TGCGCCAGCAGCGACGGGACTAGCACAGATACGCAGTATTTT; d_gene: .; abundance: few; v_gene: TRBV5-1; j_gene: TRBJ2-3
CDR3aa: CASSQPSGGAYNEQFF; CDR3nt: TGTGCCAGCAGTCAGCCTAGCGGGGGGGCCTACAATGAGCAGTTCTTC; d_gene: TRBD2; abundance: once; v_gene: TRBV6-6; j_gene: TRBJ2-1
CDR3aa: CAISQDRNYEQYF; CDR3nt: TGTGCCATCAGCCAGGACAGGAACTACGAGCAGTACTTC; d_gene: TRBD1; abundance: .; v_gene: TRBV10-3; j_gene: TRBJ2-7
CDR3aa: CASSLNVGANTGELFF; CDR3nt: TGTGCCAGCAGCTTAAACGTGGGCGCGAACACCGGGGAGCTGTTTTTT; d_gene: .; abundance: few; v_gene: TRBV7-3; j_gene: TRBJ2-2
CDR3aa: CASSLVGTGGEKLFF; CDR3nt: TGCGCCAGCAGCTTGGTCGGGACAGGGGGAGAAAAACTGTTTTTT; d_gene: TRBD1; abundance: .; v_gene: TRBV5-1; j_gene: TRBJ1-4
CDR3aa: CASTSTGNSGNTIYF; CDR3nt: TGCGCCAGCACCTCGACGGGAAACTCTGGAAACACCATATATTTT; d_gene: .; abundance: .; v_gene: TRBV5-1; j_gene: TRBJ1-3
CDR3aa: CVSSARPQGGLVGELFF; CDR3nt: TGTGTCAGCAGCGCCCGACCACAAGGGGGCTTGGTCGGGGAGCTGTTTTTT; d_gene: TRBD1; abundance: .; v_gene: TRBV9; j_gene: TRBJ2-2
CDR3aa: CASSSQGRTEAFF; CDR3nt: TGTGCCAGCAGCTCACAGGGACGAACTGAAGCTTTCTTT; d_gene: .; abundance: .; v_gene: TRBV11-2; j_gene: TRBJ1-1
CDR3aa: CASTGLADPTDTQYF; CDR3nt: TGTGCCAGCACGGGACTAGCGGATCCTACAGATACGCAGTATTTT; d_gene: TRBD2; abundance: .; v_gene: TRBV6-1; j_gene: TRBJ2-3
CDR3aa: CASSLEPSGGATDTQYF; CDR3nt: TGTGCCAGCAGCTTGGAACCTAGCGGGGGGGCTACAGATACGCAGTATTTT; d_gene: TRBD2; abundance: .; v_gene: TRBV5-6; j_gene: TRBJ2-3
CDR3aa: CASSYSSSFQETQYF; CDR3nt: TGTGCCAGCAGTTACTCTTCCAGTTTCCAAGAGACCCAGTACTTC; d_gene: .; abundance: .; v_gene: TRBV6-5; j_gene: TRBJ2-5
CDR3aa: CASSRGGTGEKLFF; CDR3nt: TGTGCCAGCAGCCGCGGGGGAACAGGGGAAAAACTGTTTTTT; d_gene: .; abundance: .; v_gene: TRBV14; j_gene: TRBJ1-4